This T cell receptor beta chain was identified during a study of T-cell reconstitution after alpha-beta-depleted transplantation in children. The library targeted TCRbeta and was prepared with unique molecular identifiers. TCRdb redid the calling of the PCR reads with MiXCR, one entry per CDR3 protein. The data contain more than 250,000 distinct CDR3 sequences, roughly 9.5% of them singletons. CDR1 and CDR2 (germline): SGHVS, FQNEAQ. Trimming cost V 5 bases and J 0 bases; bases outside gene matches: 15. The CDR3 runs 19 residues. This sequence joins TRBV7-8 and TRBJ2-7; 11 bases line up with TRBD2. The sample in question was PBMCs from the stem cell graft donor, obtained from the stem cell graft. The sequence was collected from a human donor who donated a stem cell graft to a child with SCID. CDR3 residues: CASSRFFSPGLAVSYEQYF. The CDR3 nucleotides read TGTGCCAGCAGCCGCTTTTTTTCTCCGGGACTAGCGGTCTCCTACGAGCAGTACTTC. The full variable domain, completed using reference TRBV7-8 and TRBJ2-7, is GAGVSQSPRYKVAKRGQDVALRCDPISGHVSLFWYQQALGQGPEFLTYFQNEAQLDKSGLPSDRFFAERPEGSVSTLKIQRTQQEDSAVYLCASSRFFSPGLAVSYEQYFGPGTRLTVT.